The next 27 T cell receptor beta chains were all read from a single sample in a study of shared clonotypes between healthy human individuals. Naive CD8 populations comprised CD45RO-negative cells positively selected for CCR7, excluding terminally differentiated effector memory CD45RA+ cells. Clones were read by immunoSEQ multiplex PCR, and TCRdb kept only the in-frame ones, dropping some. The profile covers around 1,900,000 clones, with about 93% appearing a single time and about 1.7% taken by the ten largest. The sequencing input was naive CD8+ T cells from PBMCs. The origin of the receptors is a man aged 18 to 29 in good health. Some clones in this sample may be carry-over from other donors' samples.

The V call is TRBV2, the J call TRBJ2-7; D gene uncertain. Germline loops: CDR1 SNHLY, CDR2 FYNNEI. CDR3 length: 15 residues. V shed 1 base and J shed 2 bases, with 12 bases lying between them. The CDR3 spells CASSEGAGRTYEQYF. The CDR3 DNA reads as TGTGCCAGCAGTGAAGGGGCAGGAAGAACCTACGAGCAGTACTTC.

V gene TRBV27 combines with J gene TRBJ1-1; D gene uncertain. The V gene lost 3 bases and the J gene lost 3 bases, with 8 bases spanning the gap. CDR1 is MNHEY, CDR2 SMNVEV, per germline (reference sequence). There are 13 residues in the CDR3. CDR3 amino acids: CASSLRADTEAFF. CDR3 coding DNA: TGTGCCAGCAGTTTGAGGGCCGACACTGAAGCTTTCTTT.

The rearrangement joins TRBV7-2 to TRBJ2-7; 7 bases map to TRBD2. Germline CDR1 and CDR2: SGHTA and FQGNSA. The CDR3 length is 15 residues. V dropped 5 bases and J dropped 4; count of bases not matched to a gene: 11. CDR3 sequence reads: CASSVFGGSGYEQYF. The CDR3 DNA follows: TGTGCCAGCAGCGTTTTCGGCGGGAGCGGGTACGAGCAGTACTTC.

The chain recombines TRBV28 with TRBJ2-7; 10 bases fit TRBD1. The CDR3 runs to 14 residues. The J segment lost 3 bases and the V segment lost 6 bases, leaving 5 bases of the junction unmatched. The germline CDR1 and CDR2 sequences are MDHEN and SYDVKM. CDR3 sequence reads: CASSRDRGYYEQYF. For the CDR3, the DNA is TGTGCCAGCAGCCGGGACAGGGGATACTACGAGCAGTACTTC.

The chain links TRBV28 to TRBJ2-7; TRBD1 agrees at 7 bases. CDR3 length: 14 amino acids. The V gene end was trimmed by 10 bases and the J gene end by 4 bases; junction bases not matched to a gene: 13. Germline CDR1 reads MDHEN; CDR2 reads SYDVKM. The CDR3 loop is CATHAGTAYYEQYF. The DNA of the CDR3 is TGTGCCACCCATGCCGGGACAGCGTATTACGAGCAGTACTTC.

The chain uses TRBV6-5 and TRBJ1-1; D remains ambiguous. V was cut by 0 bases and J by 7 bases, with 9 bases left in between. The CDR3 extends over 13 amino acids. Germline V gene data show CDR1 as MNHEY and CDR2 as SVGAGI. The CDR3 protein is CASSYSEGLEAFF. CDR3 DNA: TGTGCCAGCAGTTACTCGGAAGGTCTTGAAGCTTTCTTT.

This sequence joins TRBV5-1 and TRBJ2-7; no reliable D call. Germline loops: CDR1 SGHRS, CDR2 YFSETQ. The CDR3 covers 15 residues. V was pared by 4 bases and J by 0 bases, with 14 bases between. CDR3 bases: TGCGCCAGCAGCGAGATGGTCTCACCCTCCTACGAGCAGTACTTC. It yields the protein CASSEMVSPSYEQYF. Looking up the rest from reference TRBV5-1 and TRBJ2-7 gives the full variable domain: KAGVTQTPRYLIKTRGQQVTLSCSPISGHRSVSWYQQTPGQGLQFLFEYFSETQRNKGNFPGRFSGRQFSNSRSEMNVSTLELGDSALYLCASSEMVSPSYEQYFGPGTRLTVT.

V is TRBV12-2 and J is TRBJ2-3. TRBV12-2 is listed as a pseudogene. The CDR3 totals 14 residues. The CDR3 coding sequence is TGTGCAAGTCGGACCCTCAATAACACAGATACGCAGTATTTT. Its protein is CASRTLNNTDTQYF.

The chain couples TRBV27 to TRBJ2-7; possible D gene TRBD2, 6 bases. This CDR3 has 13 amino acids. V was pared by 2 bases and J by 7 bases, with 12 bases between. Germline V lookup: CDR1 MNHEY, CDR2 SMNVEV (reference sequence). This CDR3 reads CASSLLGGWEQYF. The CDR3 DNA follows: TGTGCCAGCAGTTTACTCGGGGGTTGGGAGCAGTACTTC.

This sequence joins TRBV6-1 and TRBJ2-1, with 7 bases that match TRBD2. From germline, CDR1 is MNHNS and CDR2 SASEGT. This CDR3 is 15 amino acids long. Losses at the gene ends were 4 bases for V and 0 bases for J; bases not matched to a gene: 3. The CDR3 DNA reads as TGTGCCAGCAGTGGCGGGACTACCTCCTACAATGAGCAGTTCTTC. This codes for CASSGGTTSYNEQFF.

Comments on this clone: The sample contains more than one DNA sequence encoding this CDR3. The V call is TRBV27, the J call TRBJ2-2; D call uncertain. V was pared by 4 bases and J by 6 bases, with 6 bases between. CDR1 is MNHEY and CDR2 is SMNVEV in the germline V gene (reference sequence). This CDR3 comprises 12 residues. The CDR3 DNA sequence: TGTGCCAGCAGTTATAGGGCCGGGGAGCTGTTTTTT. Protein sequence: CASSYRAGELFF.

This rearrangement joins TRBV15 to TRBJ1-1, with 7 bases matching TRBD1. V shed 0 bases, J shed 0 bases, and the junction held 13 bases outside the gene matches. This CDR3 contains 19 residues. CDR1 is LNHNV and CDR2 is YYDKDF in the germline V gene (reference sequence). CDR3 coding DNA: TGTGCCACCAGCAGAGATCTAGCAAGAGGGACAGCCTTGAACACTGAAGCTTTCTTT. Amino acids: CATSRDLARGTALNTEAFF.

In nucleotides, the CDR3 is TGTGCCAGCACAGGGGGCCTCTCCTACGAGCAGTACTTC. Residues: CASTGGLSYEQYF. V usage is TRBV28 and J usage is TRBJ2-7; TRBD1 matches 8 bases. The CDR3 sequence is 13 residues long. V trimming: 7 bases; J trimming: 0 bases; junction bases outside the gene matches: 2. Germline loops: CDR1 MDHEN, CDR2 SYDVKM. Complete variable domain (other parts from reference TRBV28 and TRBJ2-7): DVKVTQSSRYLVKRTGEKVFLECVQDMDHENMFWYRQDPGLGLRLIYFSYDVKMKEKGDIPEGYSVSREKKERFSLILESASTNQTSMYLCASTGGLSYEQYFGPGTRLTVT.

The CDR3 DNA reads TGTGCCAGCAGCGCCCGACTAGACGTCAATGAGCAGTTCTTC. Translated, it gives CASSARLDVNEQFF. The chain carries TRBV13 and TRBJ2-1; D perhaps matches TRBD2 (6 bases). Germline V CDR1 and CDR2: PRHDT, FYEKMQ (reference sequence). With 5 bases removed from V and 6 bases from J, the gap between germline ends came to 14 bases. The CDR3 runs to 14 residues.

The V and J genes are TRBV7-8 and TRBJ2-3; 11 nucleotides match TRBD2. J gave up 4 bases and V 5 bases, and 5 bases lay outside the gene matches. CDR3 length equals 15 residues. CDR1 is SGHVS, CDR2 FQNEAQ, per germline. The CDR3 is CASSTLAGGADTQYF. CDR3 in DNA: TGTGCCAGCAGCACCCTAGCGGGAGGCGCAGATACGCAGTATTTT. The complete variable domain, with remaining parts taken from reference TRBV7-8 and TRBJ2-3, reads GAGVSQSPRYKVAKRGQDVALRCDPISGHVSLFWYQQALGQGPEFLTYFQNEAQLDKSGLPSDRFFAERPEGSVSTLKIQRTQQEDSAVYLCASSTLAGGADTQYFGPGTRLTVL.

This clone was recorded only once. The CDR3 is CASSGGGLDTQYF. The CDR3 DNA reads TGTGCCAGCAGTGGCGGGGGCTTAGATACGCAGTATTTT. V gene TRBV27 combines with J gene TRBJ2-3, with D maybe TRBD2 (7 bases). CDR1 and CDR2 (germline): MNHEY, SMNVEV (reference sequence). V lost 5 bases, J lost 5 bases, and 11 bases lay in between. The length of the CDR3 is 13 residues.

CDR3 sequence (DNA): TGTGCCAGCACCCCCCGCGGGAGGGCGAACACCGGGGAGCTGTTTTTT. This gives the protein CASTPRGRANTGELFF. The chain employs TRBV11-2 and TRBJ2-2; 9 positions agree with TRBD2. The ends lost 7 bases at V and 0 bases at J; junction bases unmatched: 6. The CDR3 extends over 16 amino acids. CDR1 and CDR2 (germline): SGHAT, FQNNGV.

The V gene is TRBV19, the J gene TRBJ2-5; weak D call: TRBD1 (6 bases). Germline V gives CDR1 LNHDA, CDR2 SQIVND (reference sequence). The V end was cut by 4 bases, the J end by 4 bases, with 10 bases between. The CDR3 is made up of 13 amino acids. CDR3 nucleotides: TGTGCCAGTAGTAGGCAGGGGATAGAGACCCAGTACTTC. Its protein product is CASSRQGIETQYF.

This clone was detected once. The chain links TRBV19 to TRBJ2-7; D is undetermined. Trimming cost V 5 bases and J 2 bases, with 10 bases left between them. The CDR3 covers 13 residues. Germline loops: CDR1 LNHDA, CDR2 SQIVND (reference sequence). This CDR3 reads CASSVALTYEQYF. CDR3 sequence (DNA): TGTGCCAGTAGTGTCGCGCTCACCTACGAGCAGTACTTC. The full variable domain, completed using reference TRBV19 and TRBJ2-7, is DGGITQSPKYLFRKEGQNVTLSCEQNLNHDAMYWYRQDPGQGLRLIYYSQIVNDFQKGDIAEGYSVSREKKESFPLTVTSAQKNPTAFYLCASSVALTYEQYFGPGTRLTVT.

V is TRBV6-5 and J is TRBJ1-2; the D is unclear. V was trimmed by 1 base and J by 2 bases, leaving 11 bases between them. The CDR3 is made up of 15 amino acids. Germline V gene lookup returns CDR1 MNHEY and CDR2 SVGAGI. The CDR3 nucleotides are TGTGCCAGCAGTTACTTTCCGGCGGGCAACTATGGCTACACCTTC. It yields the protein CASSYFPAGNYGYTF.

The chain couples TRBV6-1 to TRBJ1-1; D gene unclear. Trimming pared 0 bases from V and 5 bases from J, leaving 7 bases between. The CDR3 totals 13 residues. CDR1 and CDR2 (germline): MNHNS, SASEGT. The CDR3 is CASSEARWTEAFF. The CDR3 DNA follows: TGTGCCAGCAGTGAAGCCCGGTGGACTGAAGCTTTCTTT.

The chain is built from TRBV7-9 and TRBJ1-4, with D possibly matching TRBD1 (5 bases). This CDR3 is built from 16 residues. Germline CDR1 and CDR2: SEHNR and FQNEAQ (reference sequence). With 5 bases removed from V and 5 bases from J, the gap between germline ends came to 18 bases. Here the CDR3 DNA reads TGTGCCAGCAGCCCTCTTGACAGTCACCAAAATGAAAAACTGTTTTTT. As protein: CASSPLDSHQNEKLFF.

This rearrangement joins TRBV2 to TRBJ2-3; TRBD2 is a possible D gene (6 bases). The CDR3 has 16 residues. Germline-derived CDR1 and CDR2 are SNHLY and FYNNEI. Trimming shortened V by 4 bases and J by 3 bases, and 17 bases separated the two germline ends. CDR3 bases: TGTGCCAGCAGTGTACCAGGAGGGAAAGGGACAGATACGCAGTATTTT. Protein: CASSVPGGKGTDTQYF.

The rearrangement links TRBV11-3 to TRBJ2-3; 8 bases fit TRBD2. Trimming removed 3 bases from V and 3 bases from J; junction bases left unmatched: 2. This CDR3 spans 14 amino acids. Germline-derived CDR1 and CDR2 are SGHNT and YENEEA. CDR3 nucleotide sequence: TGTGCCAGCAGCTTGAGCGGGAGTACAGATACGCAGTATTTT. Translated: CASSLSGSTDTQYF.

The chain is built from TRBV13 and TRBJ2-4, with a tentative D call TRBD1 (6 bases). The CDR3 totals 12 residues. The V gene lost 3 bases and the J gene lost 12 bases, with 12 bases spanning the gap. CDR1 and CDR2 from the germline V gene are PRHDT and FYEKMQ (reference sequence). DNA of the CDR3: TGTGCCAGCAGCTTGGGGGCAGAAACTCAGTACTTC. Protein: CASSLGAETQYF.

This chain uses TRBV9 with TRBJ2-3; 10 bases are shared with TRBD2. The CDR3 runs to 16 residues. V dropped 4 bases and J dropped 1; count of bases not matched to a gene: 6. Germline V lookup: CDR1 SGDLS, CDR2 YYNGEE. The CDR3: CASSPGGTSGTDTQYF. CDR3 DNA sequence: TGTGCCAGCAGCCCCGGCGGGACTAGCGGCACAGATACGCAGTATTTT.

The table lists this clone with a count of one. The chain combines TRBV30 with TRBJ2-7; D ambiguous. CDR3 size: 14 residues. Trimming cost V 0 bases and J 0 bases, with 9 bases left between them. Germline values: CDR1 GTSNPN, CDR2 SVGIG (reference sequence). The CDR3 DNA follows: TGTGCCTGGAGTGTAGTAAGGGCCTCCTACGAGCAGTACTTC. It specifies CAWSVVRASYEQYF.